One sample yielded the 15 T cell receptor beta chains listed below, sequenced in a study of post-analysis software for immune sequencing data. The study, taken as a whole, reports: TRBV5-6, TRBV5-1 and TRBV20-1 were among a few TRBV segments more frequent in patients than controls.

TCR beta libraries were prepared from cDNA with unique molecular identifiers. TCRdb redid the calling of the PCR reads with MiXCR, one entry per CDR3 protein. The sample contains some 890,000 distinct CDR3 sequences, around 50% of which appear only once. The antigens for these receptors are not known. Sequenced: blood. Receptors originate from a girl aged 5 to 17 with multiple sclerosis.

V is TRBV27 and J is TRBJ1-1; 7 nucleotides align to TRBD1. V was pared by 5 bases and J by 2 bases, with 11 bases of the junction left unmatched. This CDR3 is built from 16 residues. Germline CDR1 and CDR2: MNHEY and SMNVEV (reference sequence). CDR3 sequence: CASSGQVGFVNTEAFF. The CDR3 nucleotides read TGTGCCAGCAGTGGACAGGTGGGATTCGTAAACACTGAAGCTTTCTTT.

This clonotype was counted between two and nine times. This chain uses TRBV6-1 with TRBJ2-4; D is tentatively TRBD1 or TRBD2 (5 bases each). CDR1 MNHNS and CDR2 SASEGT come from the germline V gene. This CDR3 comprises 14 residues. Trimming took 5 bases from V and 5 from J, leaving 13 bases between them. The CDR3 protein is CASSPWDRQNIQYF. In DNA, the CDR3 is TGTGCCAGCAGTCCTTGGGACCGCCAAAACATTCAGTACTTC.

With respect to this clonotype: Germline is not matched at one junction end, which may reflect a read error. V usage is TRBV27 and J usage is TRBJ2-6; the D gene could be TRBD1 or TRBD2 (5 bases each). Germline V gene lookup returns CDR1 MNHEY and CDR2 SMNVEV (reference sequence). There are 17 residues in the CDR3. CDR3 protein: CASSFLLGLSGANVRTF. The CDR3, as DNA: TGTGCCAGCAGTTTCCTCCTAGGACTCTCTGGGGCCAACGTCCGGACTTTC.

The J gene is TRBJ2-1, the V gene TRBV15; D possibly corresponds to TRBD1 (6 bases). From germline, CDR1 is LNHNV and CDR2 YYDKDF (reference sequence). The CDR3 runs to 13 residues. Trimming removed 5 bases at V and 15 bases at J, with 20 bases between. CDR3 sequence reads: CATSLGQGITPFF. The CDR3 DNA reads TGTGCCACCAGCCTAGGGCAGGGGATTACACCGTTCTTC.

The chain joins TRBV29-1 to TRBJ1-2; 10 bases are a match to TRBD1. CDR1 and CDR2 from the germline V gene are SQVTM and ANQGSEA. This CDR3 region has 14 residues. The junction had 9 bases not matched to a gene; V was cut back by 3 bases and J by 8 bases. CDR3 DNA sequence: TGCAGCGTTGAGGGACAGGGGCATGACGGGGGCTACACCTTC. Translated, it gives CSVEGQGHDGGYTF.

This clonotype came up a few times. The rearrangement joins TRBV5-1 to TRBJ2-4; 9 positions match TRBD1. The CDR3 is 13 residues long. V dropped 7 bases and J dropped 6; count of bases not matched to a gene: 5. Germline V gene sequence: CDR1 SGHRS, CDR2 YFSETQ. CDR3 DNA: TGCGCCAGCGGAGGGACAGGGAGAAACATTCAGTACTTC. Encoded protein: CASGGTGRNIQYF.

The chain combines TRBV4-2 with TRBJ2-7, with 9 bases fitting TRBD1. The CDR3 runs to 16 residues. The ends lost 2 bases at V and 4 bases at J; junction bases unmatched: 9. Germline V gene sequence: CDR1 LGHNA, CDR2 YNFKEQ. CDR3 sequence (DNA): TGTGCCAGCAGCCAAACGGCCGGACAGGGGCTTTACGAGCAGTACTTC. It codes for CASSQTAGQGLYEQYF.

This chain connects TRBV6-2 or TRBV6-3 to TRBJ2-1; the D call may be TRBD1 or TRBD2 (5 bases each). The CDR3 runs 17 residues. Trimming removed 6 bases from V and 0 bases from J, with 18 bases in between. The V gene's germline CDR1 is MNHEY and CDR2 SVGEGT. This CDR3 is CASSPPLGARSYNEQFF. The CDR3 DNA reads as TGTGCCAGCAGCCCCCCTCTCGGGGCCCGCTCCTACAATGAGCAGTTCTTC.

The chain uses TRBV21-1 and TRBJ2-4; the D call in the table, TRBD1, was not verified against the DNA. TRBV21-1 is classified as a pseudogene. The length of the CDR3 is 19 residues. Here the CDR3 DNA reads TGTGCCAGCAGCAAAGATTGGGGTCGGGGCGATATAGCCAAAAACATTCAGTACTTC. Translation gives CASSKDWGRGDIAKNIQYF.

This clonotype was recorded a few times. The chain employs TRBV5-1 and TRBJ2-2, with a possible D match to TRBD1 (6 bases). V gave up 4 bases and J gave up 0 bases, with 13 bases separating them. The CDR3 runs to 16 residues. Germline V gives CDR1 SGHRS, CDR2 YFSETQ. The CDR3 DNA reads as TGCGCCAGCAGCCAACGGGACACCACGAACACCGGGGAGCTGTTTTTT. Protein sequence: CASSQRDTTNTGELFF.

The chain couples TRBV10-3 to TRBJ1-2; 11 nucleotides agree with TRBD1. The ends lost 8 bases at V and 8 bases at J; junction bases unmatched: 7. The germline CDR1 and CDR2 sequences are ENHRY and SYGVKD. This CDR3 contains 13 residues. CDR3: CAIGEGQGVGYTF. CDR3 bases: TGTGCCATCGGAGAGGGACAGGGGGTCGGCTACACCTTC.

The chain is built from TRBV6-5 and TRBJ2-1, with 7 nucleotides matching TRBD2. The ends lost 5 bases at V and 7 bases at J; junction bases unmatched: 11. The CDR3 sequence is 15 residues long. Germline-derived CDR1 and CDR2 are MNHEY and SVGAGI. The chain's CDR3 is CASSRLAGWENEQFF. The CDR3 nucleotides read TGTGCCAGCAGTCGCTTAGCGGGTTGGGAAAATGAGCAGTTCTTC.

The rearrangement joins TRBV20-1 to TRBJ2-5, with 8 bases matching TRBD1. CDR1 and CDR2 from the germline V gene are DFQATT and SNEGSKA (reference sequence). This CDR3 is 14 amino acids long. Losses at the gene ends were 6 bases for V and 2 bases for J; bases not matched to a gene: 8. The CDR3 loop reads CSAARWDRQETQYF. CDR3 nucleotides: TGCAGTGCCGCGAGATGGGACAGGCAAGAGACCCAGTACTTC.

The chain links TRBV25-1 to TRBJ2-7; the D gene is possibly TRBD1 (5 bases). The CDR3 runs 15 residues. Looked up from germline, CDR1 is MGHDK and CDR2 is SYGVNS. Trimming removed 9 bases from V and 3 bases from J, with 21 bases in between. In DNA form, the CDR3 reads TGTGCCAGTGGAGTTCCAGGAAGGGGCCTCTACGAGCAGTACTTC. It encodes CASGVPGRGLYEQYF.

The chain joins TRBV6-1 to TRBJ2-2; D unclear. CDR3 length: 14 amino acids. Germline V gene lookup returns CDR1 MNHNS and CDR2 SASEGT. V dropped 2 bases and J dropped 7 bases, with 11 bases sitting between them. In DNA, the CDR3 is TGTGCCAGCAGTGAACGGATTCCCCACGGGGAGCTGTTTTTT. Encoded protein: CASSERIPHGELFF.